The 23 T cell receptor beta chains below come from one sample, sequenced in a study of blood T cell repertoires in COVID-19. The repertoire was sequenced with immunoSEQ multiplex PCR; TCRdb's copy has only in-frame clones and lacks some. The top ten clones hold about a tenth of a sample with 100,000 to 150,000 clones, around 89% of them seen once. Material: peripheral blood. These receptor sequences come from a middle-aged man with acute or convalescent COVID-19.

J is TRBJ2-7 and V is TRBV4-1; D is perhaps TRBD1 (5 bases). Trimming pared 0 bases from V and 0 bases from J, leaving 9 bases between. CDR3 length equals 15 residues. CDR1 and CDR2 from the germline V gene are MGHRA and YSYEKL. In DNA form, the CDR3 reads TGCGCCAGCAGCCAAGAGGGCAGGGCCTCCTACGAGCAGTACTTC. It encodes CASSQEGRASYEQYF.

This chain uses TRBV11-1 with TRBJ2-3; 8 nucleotides match TRBD2. J was trimmed by 3 bases and V by 2 bases; bases with no gene match: 7. CDR3 length: 16 residues. Germline V gene sequence: CDR1 SGHAT, CDR2 FQDESV (reference sequence). The CDR3, as DNA: TGTGCCAGCAGCTTATACAAGCTAGCGGGTACAGATACGCAGTATTTT. This sequence encodes CASSLYKLAGTDTQYF.

The J gene is TRBJ2-7, the V gene TRBV10-2, with TRBD1 matching 9 bases. The CDR3 length is 15 residues. The germline V gene encodes CDR1 WSHSY and CDR2 SAAADI. J was trimmed by 3 bases and V by 3 bases; bases with no gene match: 6. CDR3 region: CASSDPGQGFYEQYF. CDR3 sequence (DNA): TGCGCCAGCAGTGATCCGGGACAGGGATTCTACGAGCAGTACTTC.

The V gene is TRBV4-2, the J gene TRBJ1-2, with D tentatively TRBD1 (5 bases). Trimming cost V 3 bases and J 4 bases, with 18 bases left between them. The CDR3 covers 16 residues. Germline V lookup: CDR1 LGHNA, CDR2 YNFKEQ. CDR3: CASSHPLGVGSYGYTF. As DNA, the CDR3 is TGTGCCAGCAGCCACCCCTTAGGGGTTGGCTCCTATGGCTACACCTTC.

The rearrangement links TRBV7-3 to TRBJ1-6; TRBD1 is a possible D gene (6 bases). Germline CDR1 is SGHTA and CDR2 is FQGTGA. The V end lost 5 bases, the J end lost 9 bases, and 11 bases lay between the germline ends. This CDR3 is built from 13 residues. CDR3 in amino acids: CASSPGQSSPLHF. The CDR3 DNA is TGTGCCAGCAGCCCAGGACAGTCTTCACCCCTCCACTTT.

The rearrangement joins TRBV5-1 to TRBJ2-7; 8 bases fit TRBD2. The V gene end was trimmed by 6 bases and the J gene end by 1 base; junction bases not matched to a gene: 6. The V gene's germline CDR1 is SGHRS and CDR2 YFSETQ. This CDR3 has 14 residues. The CDR3 loop reads CASNLAGSSYEQYF. The DNA for the CDR3 is TGCGCCAGCAACTTAGCGGGGTCGTCCTACGAGCAGTACTTC. The variable domain in full, with the rest retrieved from reference TRBV5-1 and TRBJ2-7, is KAGVTQTPRYLIKTRGQQVTLSCSPISGHRSVSWYQQTPGQGLQFLFEYFSETQRNKGNFPGRFSGRQFSNSRSEMNVSTLELGDSALYLCASNLAGSSYEQYFGPGTRLTVT.

This chain uses TRBV7-2 with TRBJ1-2; D is undetermined. Germline-derived CDR1 and CDR2 are SGHTA and FQGNSA. This CDR3 comprises 13 residues. The ends were cut back, 2 bases at V and 8 bases at J, with 12 bases in the middle. CDR3 bases: TGTGCCAGCAGCTTACGGGTTTTGGAGGGCTACACCTTC. Residues: CASSLRVLEGYTF.

The table lists this clone with a count of one. The genes are TRBV7-9 and TRBJ1-1, with D perhaps matching TRBD1 (6 bases). This CDR3 comprises 14 residues. Trimming took 4 bases from V and 1 from J, leaving 10 bases between them. Germline assignment: CDR1 SEHNR and CDR2 FQNEAQ (reference sequence). The CDR3 DNA reads as TGTGCCAGCAGCTACCGGACAGAGAACACTGAAGCTTTCTTT. Its protein is CASSYRTENTEAFF.

The chain recombines TRBV18 with TRBJ2-5; tentative D call: TRBD1 (6 bases). The CDR3 length is 13 residues. V lost 10 bases and J 2 bases, leaving 14 bases between the germline ends. Germline assignment: CDR1 KGHSH and CDR2 LQKENI. CDR3 bases: TGTGCCACTACCCGTGGACAGCAAGAGACCCAGTACTTC. Its translation is CATTRGQQETQYF.

This sequence joins TRBV18 and TRBJ2-1, with D tentatively TRBD2 (6 bases). Germline CDR1 is KGHSH and CDR2 is LQKENI. The CDR3 contains 16 residues. Trimming left V 0 bases short and J 4 bases short, with 13 bases between. DNA for the CDR3: TGTGCCAGCTCACCACCTTCCGGGGAGGCATACAATGAGCAGTTCTTC. It encodes CASSPPSGEAYNEQFF.

This chain uses TRBV3-1 (or the pseudogene TRBV3-2) with TRBJ1-2; D not resolved. The CDR3 contains 15 residues. Per germline, CDR1 LGHDT and CDR2 YNNKEL (reference sequence). The germline V and J ends were trimmed by 0 bases and 5 bases, with 13 bases remaining between them. CDR3 sequence: CASSQDWTGNYGYTF. The CDR3 nucleotides read TGTGCCAGCAGCCAAGATTGGACGGGGAATTATGGCTACACCTTC.

V usage is TRBV11-2 and J usage is TRBJ2-5, with D possibly being TRBD1 (6 bases). The CDR3 is made up of 15 amino acids. The V gene lost 5 bases and the J gene lost 2 bases, with 15 bases spanning the gap. CDR1 is SGHAT and CDR2 is FQNNGV in the germline V gene. CDR3: CASSRNIRGQETQYF. The CDR3 DNA reads as TGTGCCAGCAGCCGGAACATCAGGGGTCAAGAGACCCAGTACTTC.

This chain joins TRBV28 and TRBJ1-1; D ambiguous. Trimming left V 2 bases short and J 3 bases short, with 7 bases between. The CDR3 extends over 13 amino acids. Germline CDR1 is MDHEN and CDR2 is SYDVKM. CDR3 in DNA: TGTGCCAGCAGTTTAGGCCCGTACACTGAAGCTTTCTTT. Protein: CASSLGPYTEAFF.

The chain uses TRBV29-1 and TRBJ1-2; the match to TRBD1 covers 7 bases. Germline V gene lookup returns CDR1 SQVTM and CDR2 ANQGSEA. V was clipped by 5 bases and J by 3 bases; unmatched bases: 3. The CDR3 is made up of 12 amino acids. CDR3 sequence (DNA): TGCAGCGTTCCTCAGGGGGACTATGGCTACACCTTC. This translates into CSVPQGDYGYTF.

V gene TRBV19 combines with J gene TRBJ2-2; D not certain. Germline assignment: CDR1 LNHDA and CDR2 SQIVND (reference sequence). This CDR3 spans 14 amino acids. V shed 1 base and J shed 9 bases, with 12 bases lying between them. The CDR3 loop is CASSIAHDSRELFF. Here the CDR3 DNA reads TGTGCCAGTAGTATAGCCCACGACTCAAGGGAGCTGTTTTTT.

The chain is built from TRBV2 and TRBJ1-2; tentatively, D is TRBD1 (5 bases). The germline gives CDR1 SNHLY, CDR2 FYNNEI. V was shortened by 6 bases and J by 5 bases, with 10 bases between the two germline ends. The CDR3 has 12 residues. CDR3 in amino acids: CASSAGQYGYTF. The DNA for the CDR3 is TGTGCCAGCAGCGCAGGACAATATGGCTACACCTTC.

The chain recombines TRBV6-5 with TRBJ2-1; no clear D gene. The CDR3 extends over 14 amino acids. Germline values: CDR1 MNHEY, CDR2 SVGAGI. Trimming removed 5 bases from V and 15 bases from J, with 23 bases in between. The CDR3: CASSTEFPGLNSFF. The CDR3 DNA follows: TGTGCCAGCAGTACGGAATTCCCGGGTCTAAATTCGTTCTTC.

The rearrangement links TRBV7-9 to TRBJ1-2; D unclear. This CDR3 region has 12 residues. From germline, CDR1 is SEHNR and CDR2 FQNEAQ (reference sequence). V gave up 5 bases and J gave up 7 bases, with 11 bases separating them. The CDR3 reads CASSPQDSGYTF. The DNA of the CDR3 is TGTGCCAGCAGCCCCCAAGACTCTGGCTACACCTTC.

The chain joins TRBV7-2 to TRBJ1-1; 8 nucleotides align to TRBD1. The germline V gene encodes CDR1 SGHTA and CDR2 FQGNSA. Trimming took 5 bases from V and 4 from J; bases not matched to a gene: 3. This CDR3 region has 13 residues. This CDR3 reads CASSIDRGTEAFF. The CDR3 DNA sequence: TGTGCCAGCAGCATCGACAGGGGCACTGAAGCTTTCTTT. The entire variable domain, with the rest obtained from reference TRBV7-2 and TRBJ1-1, is as follows: GAGVSQSPSNKVTEKGKDVELRCDPISGHTALYWYRQSLGQGLEFLIYFQGNSAPDKSGLPSDRFSAERTGGSVSTLTIQRTQQEDSAVYLCASSIDRGTEAFFGQGTRLTVV.

The gene calls are TRBV12-3 or TRBV12-4 and TRBJ1-4, with D tentatively TRBD1 (5 bases). The V end was cut by 2 bases, the J end by 17 bases, with 18 bases between. The CDR3 contains 13 residues. CDR3 amino acids: CASSLQGVFSLFF. As DNA, the CDR3 is TGTGCCAGCAGTTTACAGGGTGTGTTTTCCCTATTTTTT.

V is TRBV11-2 and J is TRBJ2-3; D is uncertain. Germline CDR1 is SGHAT and CDR2 is FQNNGV. Trimming shortened V by 5 bases and J by 5 bases, and 8 bases separated the two germline ends. This CDR3 spans 12 amino acids. The CDR3 bases are TGTGCCAGCAGCCCAAACGGAGATACGCAGTATTTT. Its translation: CASSPNGDTQYF.

This chain links TRBV5-5 with TRBJ2-5, with TRBD1 identical over 9 bases. Germline-derived CDR1 and CDR2 are SGHKS and YYEKEE (reference sequence). The CDR3 totals 14 residues. Trimming at V came to 0 bases and at J to 13 bases, leaving 10 bases not matched to a gene. The CDR3 is CASSLGQQGATPYF. In DNA, the CDR3 is TGTGCCAGCAGCTTGGGGCAACAGGGGGCGACACCGTACTTC.

The table lists this clone with a count of one. The chain has TRBV9 and TRBJ2-1; 8 nucleotides align to TRBD2. V lost 0 bases, J lost 8 bases, and 7 bases stayed unmatched. CDR1 is SGDLS, CDR2 YYNGEE, per germline. CDR3 size: 15 residues. The CDR3 region is CASSVASGSWYEQFF. The CDR3 DNA reads as TGTGCCAGCAGCGTAGCCAGCGGGAGCTGGTATGAGCAGTTCTTC. Drawing the rest from reference TRBV9 and TRBJ2-1, the complete variable domain is DSGVTQTPKHLITATGQRVTLRCSPRSGDLSVYWYQQSLDQGLQFLIQYYNGEERAKGNILERFSAQQFPDLHSELNLSSLELGDSALYFCASSVASGSWYEQFFGPGTRLTVL.